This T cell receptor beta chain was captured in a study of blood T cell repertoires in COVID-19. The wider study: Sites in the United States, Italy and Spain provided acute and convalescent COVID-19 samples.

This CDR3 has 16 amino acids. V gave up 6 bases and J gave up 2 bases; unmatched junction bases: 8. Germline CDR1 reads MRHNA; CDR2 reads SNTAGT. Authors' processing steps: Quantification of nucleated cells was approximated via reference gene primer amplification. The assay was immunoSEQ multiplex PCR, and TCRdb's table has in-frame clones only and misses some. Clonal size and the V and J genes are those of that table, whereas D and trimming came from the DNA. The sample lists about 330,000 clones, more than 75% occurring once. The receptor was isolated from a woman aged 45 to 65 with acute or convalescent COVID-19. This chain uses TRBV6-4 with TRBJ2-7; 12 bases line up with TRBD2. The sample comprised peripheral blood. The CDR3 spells CASRKGLAGPPYEQYF. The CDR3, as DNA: TGTGCCAGCAGGAAGGGACTAGCGGGCCCACCCTACGAGCAGTACTTC.